The present TCR beta chain was sequenced within a study of T cell responses to AZD1222 COVID-19 vaccine. Study in general: Pooling covered second doses at about 4 or about 12 weeks.

Study outcomes and limitations: Nearly half of the spike-specific TCRs reportedly recognize variant regions that carry no mutations. The sample set comprised mostly white British donors with more females, and clonal diversity was possibly underestimated. CD4 TCRs associated with vaccination spanned spike, dominating at 160-218 and 743-854.

The count of this clone is one. Its antigen is still unknown. V lost 0 bases to trimming and J lost 5 bases; unmatched junction nucleotides: 13. CDR1 and CDR2 from the germline V gene are SGHRS and YFSETQ. The CDR3 contains 17 residues. Profiling relied on immunoSEQ multiplex PCR, and the TCRdb table lists in-frame clones only, not all of them. The sample includes 150,000 or so clones, roughly 90% of them seen just once. The rearrangement links TRBV5-1 to TRBJ2-5, with 7 bases fitting TRBD2. This TCR came from an adult in good health. The sample here was peripheral blood, taken on day 0 of AZD1222 vaccination. Here the CDR3 DNA reads TGCGCCAGCAGCTTGGGCGTGTCGGGAGGTGTGGTTGAGACCCAGTACTTC. It translates to CASSLGVSGGVVETQYF.